This TCR beta chain was recorded in a study of early T cells in non-severe SARS-CoV-2 infection. The protocol attached unique molecular identifiers to individual cDNA molecules. A single record per CDR3 protein comes from TCRdb applying MiXCR to the 5' RACE reads. The table has more than 40,000 distinct CDR3 sequences, 4% seen once; the top ten hold over 3%. CDR1 is SGHRS, CDR2 YFSETQ, per germline. The CDR3 is 15 residues long. With 0 bases removed from V and 4 bases from J, the gap between germline ends came to 13 bases. Findings and caveats of the study: The study's VDJdb matching favored anti-spike CD8 responses and missed private and CD4 specificities.

This clonotype occurred many times. The antigen is unknown. The sequencing sample was made of whole blood. The rearrangement joins TRBV5-1 to TRBJ1-1, with D uncertain. The TCR was taken from an adult who was a healthcare worker with PCR-confirmed SARS-CoV-2 infection or an uninfected control (not recorded which). The CDR3 nucleotides read TGCGCCAGCAGCTTGGATGGGATGAGGGTCACTGAAGCTTTCTTT. Protein: CASSLDGMRVTEAFF.